This is a list of T cell receptor beta chains from one sample in a study of metastatic and nonmetastatic thyroid tumors. TCRdb reprocessed the PCR reads via MiXCR. The repertoire holds over 25,000 clones, with around a sixth as singletons. The sample consisted of blood. Source of these receptors: a male donor with papillary thyroid cancer or a benign thyroid nodule (not recorded which). Some clones in this sample may be carry-over from other donors' samples. Both conserved end residues are part of each CDR3. A D gene is named only where the DNA matches it firmly. Not every row has a clone size; where given, it reads once, few, many or a size class.

clone_size	d_call	v_call	j_call	cdr3_aa	cdr3_nt
many	TRBD1	TRBV7-9	TRBJ2-1	CASSSKRPGQGARPSYNEQFF	TGTGCCAGCAGCTCCAAAAGGCCGGGACAGGGGGCCCGACCGAGTTACAATGAGCAGTTCTTC
few	-	TRBV6-2/TRBV6-3	TRBJ1-2	CASSYSTDGYYGYTF	TGTGCCAGCAGTTACTCTACGGACGGGTACTATGGCTACACCTTC
few	-	TRBV6-2/TRBV6-3	TRBJ1-5	CASRRELGNQPQHF	TGTGCCAGCAGAAGGGAGCTTGGAAATCAGCCCCAGCATTTT
few	-	TRBV20-1	TRBJ2-1	CSARNPVYFSEQFF	TGCAGTGCTAGAAATCCCGTCTATTTCAGTGAGCAGTTCTTC
many	-	TRBV7-9	TRBJ1-1	CASSLTNTEAFF	TGTGCCAGCAGCTTAACGAACACTGAAGCTTTCTTT
many	-	TRBV30	TRBJ1-2	CAWSVGSGSDGYTF	TGTGCCTGGAGTGTGGGCAGCGGCTCGGATGGCTACACCTTC
many	-	TRBV11-2	TRBJ2-5	CASSLEGRRTGETQYF	TGTGCCAGCAGCTTAGAGGGGAGAAGGACTGGAGAGACCCAGTACTTC
many	TRBD1	TRBV7-6	TRBJ2-1	CASSTGGPYNEQFF	TGTGCCAGTTCGACAGGGGGACCCTACAATGAGCAGTTCTTC
many	-	TRBV5-6	TRBJ2-7	CASSLGGRLGEQYF	TGTGCCAGCAGCTTGGGGGGCAGGCTAGGCGAGCAGTACTTC
few	-	TRBV6-1	TRBJ2-5	CASSDGTLGETQYF	TGTGCCAGCAGTGACGGGACACTTGGGGAGACCCAGTACTTC
many	TRBD1	TRBV7-9	TRBJ2-7	CASSTAGTGNKGRSYEQYF	TGTGCCAGCAGCACAGCCGGGACAGGGAATAAAGGGAGATCCTACGAGCAGTACTTC
many	-	TRBV7-6	TRBJ2-7	CASSLEGQWAEGSSYEQYF	TGTGCCAGCAGCTTAGAGGGGCAGTGGGCTGAAGGGAGCTCCTACGAGCAGTACTTC
many	-	TRBV3-1	TRBJ1-5	CASSQGGMGRRPQHF	TGTGCCAGCAGCCAAGGTGGTATGGGCCGGAGGCCCCAGCATTTT
many	TRBD2	TRBV7-6	TRBJ2-1	CASSWTSGNMFNEQFF	TGTGCCAGCAGCTGGACTAGCGGGAATATGTTCAATGAGCAGTTCTTC
many	-	TRBV6-1	TRBJ1-5	CASSIDRKQPQHF	TGTGCCAGCAGTATCGACAGAAAACAGCCCCAGCATTTT
many	TRBD1	TRBV19	TRBJ1-1	CASTRQGALNTEAFF	TGTGCCAGTACCCGACAGGGGGCTTTGAACACTGAAGCTTTCTTT
few	-	TRBV3-1	TRBJ2-7	CASSDRYEQYF	TGTGCCAGCAGCGACCGCTATGAGCAGTACTTC
many	-	TRBV20-1	TRBJ2-3	CSARPSEDTQYF	TGCAGTGCTAGGCCATCGGAGGATACGCAGTATTTT
many	-	TRBV9	TRBJ2-1	CASSVADNEQFF	TGTGCCAGCAGCGTAGCAGACAATGAGCAGTTCTTC
many	-	TRBV29-1	TRBJ2-3	CSVVSLGARADTQYF	TGCAGCGTTGTTTCATTGGGAGCTCGGGCAGATACGCAGTATTTT
-	-	TRBV7-9	TRBJ2-2	CASSLVSGELFF	TGTGCCAGCAGCTTAGTATCCGGGGAGCTGTTTTTT
many	-	TRBV27	TRBJ2-6	CASSAWGGANVLTF	TGTGCCAGCAGCGCCTGGGGAGGGGCCAACGTCCTGACTTTC
many	-	TRBV3-1	TRBJ2-1	CASSPRSGPYSYNEQFF	TGTGCCAGCAGCCCCAGGTCGGGGCCCTACTCCTACAATGAGCAGTTCTTC
-	-	TRBV11-3	TRBJ1-2	CASSLGGGYTF	TGTGCCAGCAGCTTGGGGGGAGGCTACACCTTC
many	TRBD1	TRBV10-3	TRBJ2-5	CAISDPDRVKSQETQYF	TGTGCCATCAGTGACCCGGACAGGGTAAAGAGCCAAGAGACCCAGTACTTC
medium-sized	-	TRBV5-4	TRBJ2-1	CASSLFRGSYNEQFF	TGTGCCAGCAGCTTGTTTAGGGGCTCCTACAATGAGCAGTTCTTC
medium-sized	-	TRBV15	TRBJ2-7	CATSREVGTYEQYF	TGTGCCACCAGCAGAGAGGTGGGTACCTACGAGCAGTACTTC
medium-sized	-	TRBV28	TRBJ2-7	CASNAGNPAQAYEQYF	TGTGCCAGTAATGCGGGGAATCCGGCCCAGGCCTACGAGCAGTACTTC
-	-	TRBV30	TRBJ1-1	CAWSRANTEAFF	TGTGCCTGGAGTAGAGCAAACACTGAAGCTTTCTTT
once	TRBD2	TRBV9	TRBJ2-3	CASSVAPSGRPGDTQYF	TGTGCCAGCAGCGTCGCTCCTAGCGGGCGCCCAGGAGATACGCAGTATTTT
many	TRBD1	TRBV10-3	TRBJ1-1	CAISQGQGHTEAFF	TGTGCCATCAGCCAGGGACAGGGACACACTGAAGCTTTCTTT
many	-	TRBV5-8	TRBJ1-2	CASSLGDYGYTF	TGTGCCAGCAGCCTGGGGGATTATGGCTACACCTTC
many	-	TRBV28	TRBJ2-1	CASSFAGPGHGEQFF	TGTGCCAGCAGTTTCGCGGGACCCGGCCACGGTGAGCAGTTCTTC
-	-	TRBV20-1	TRBJ1-3	CSAWAGNTIYF	TGCAGTGCTTGGGCTGGAAACACCATATATTTT
few	-	TRBV12-3/TRBV12-4	TRBJ1-5	CSSSLGGHNQPQHF	TGTTCCAGCAGCCTGGGAGGGCACAATCAGCCCCAGCATTTT
-	-	TRBV28	TRBJ1-1	CASRPREAAFEAFF	TGTGCCAGCAGGCCGCGAGAGGCGGCCTTTGAAGCTTTCTTT
many	-	TRBV3-1	TRBJ2-7	CASSHGTDGYEQYF	TGTGCCAGCAGCCATGGGACTGACGGATACGAGCAGTACTTC